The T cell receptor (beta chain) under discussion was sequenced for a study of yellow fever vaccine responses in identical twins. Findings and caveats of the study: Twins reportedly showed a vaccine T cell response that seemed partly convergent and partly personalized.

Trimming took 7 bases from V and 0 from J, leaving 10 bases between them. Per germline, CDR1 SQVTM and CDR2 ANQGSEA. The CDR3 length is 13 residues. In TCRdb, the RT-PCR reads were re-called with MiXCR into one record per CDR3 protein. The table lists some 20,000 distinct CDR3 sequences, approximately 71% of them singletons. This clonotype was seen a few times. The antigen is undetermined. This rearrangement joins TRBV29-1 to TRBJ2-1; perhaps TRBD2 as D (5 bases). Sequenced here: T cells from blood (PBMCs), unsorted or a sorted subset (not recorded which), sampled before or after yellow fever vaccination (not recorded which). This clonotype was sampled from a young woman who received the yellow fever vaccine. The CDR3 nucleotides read TGCAGCGCCGTAGCGAGCTCCTACAATGAGCAGTTCTTC. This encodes CSAVASSYNEQFF.